The entry below gives a single T cell receptor (beta chain) sequence along with its context. This clonotype appeared a few times. What antigen it recognizes has not been identified. Base qualities are not recorded, but no much larger clone differs from it by a single base. The data were obtained in a study of T cells after yellow fever vaccination (dated by TCRdb to about 2019). Broadly, across the study: The SMART-Seq v4 Ultra Low Input RNA kit was used to prepare libraries from fractions with low cell numbers. Two healthy male donors made up the cohort, one aged 18 to 29 years and the other aged 30 to 40 years. To follow T-cell clones before and after primary and booster YFV17D yellow fever vaccination, bulk TCR alpha and beta repertoires were sequenced over time. Blood samples were taken at several timepoints before and after primary and secondary immunization, and bulk PBMC replicates and cell subsets were isolated.

The CDR3, cysteine through phenylalanine, is 12 amino acids long. Left in the record is the CDR3 DNA by itself, 36 bases read in frame from the first base. Based on the germline V gene, the CDR1 and CDR2 sequences are KGHSH and LQKENI. Relative to germline, V is 0 bases shorter and J is 10 bases shorter, with 7 bases between their ends. Sequencer: Illumina NovaSeq 6000. TCR cDNA was made using 5'RACE template switching, a step that added a universal primer site and unique molecular identifiers. Priming of cDNA synthesis was performed from both the TCR alpha and TCR beta constant segments. Libraries were amplified in two PCR steps, with sample barcodes and sequencing adapters added in the second step. Sequencing of the libraries was done on either Illumina HiSeq 2500 (2x100 bp) or NovaSeq (2x150 bp). The original pipeline was this. MIGEC handled demultiplexing of reads and collapsing into UMI consensus sequences, while MiXCR performed V(D)J alignment. Clonotypes responding to the vaccine were identified with edgeR on replicate PBMC samples, with the criteria of FDR below 0.01 and a log2 fold change above 5 up to day 15. Each bulk clonotype was labeled CD4 or CD8 based on which sequenced repertoire, CD4 or CD8, contained the clonotype at higher abundance. In TCRdb, the public reads were trimmed at Q25 with fastp and aligned with MiXCR, with productive beta chains retained. CDR3 protein duplicates are merged, each entry listing the most common genes and DNA. The V and J calls were determined by TCRdb, not by the authors. Present in this sample are a few hundred thousand distinct CDR3 sequences, approximately 8% of which were seen just once. The ten biggest clones cover approximately 3.3% of the sample.

This specimen's treatment or condition label, interpreted: live attenuated yellow fever vaccine strain. A standard Ficoll-Paque protocol was used to isolate PBMCs from peripheral blood. Dynabeads CD4 and CD8 positive selection kits were used to isolate the CD4 and CD8 T-cell fractions. RNA was extracted with TriZol from bulk PBMCs, CD4 and CD8 fractions, and dextramer-positive and dextramer-negative fractions. Findings and caveats that apply to the study as a whole: The secondary T-cell response was weaker than the primary response but faster, peaking on day 5 instead of day 15. Because abundant contaminating clonotypes from the bulk population could be contained in FACS-sorted repertoires, computational filtering was required. Most clones expanded after primary vaccination were re-detected after the booster (almost 98% of CD4 and around 86% of CD8), suggesting broad memory maintenance. Only a couple of donors were included in the study, so the extent to which the findings can be generalized is limited. A small fraction of clonotypes appeared in both the CD4 and CD8 compartments, likely as a result of convergent recombination.

Recombination connected TRBV18 to TRBJ2-4; confidence is insufficient to name the D gene. The sequencing here drew on CD4+ T cells sorted from PBMCs, taken 5 days after the yellow fever booster vaccination. The TCR comes from a man between 18 and 35 years old who received the YFV17D yellow fever vaccine. In nucleotide form, the sequence is TGTGCCAGCTCACCACCGGACGGAATTCAGTACTTC. Its amino acids are CASSPPDGIQYF.